This paragraph covers one T cell receptor beta chain sequence. The antigen remains unidentified. This sample is drawn from a study of human T cells and chemical hapten exposure. Findings and caveats of the study: Expanded TCRs created a significantly greater count of big CDR3 similarity clusters than controls did.

Time point specified: patch test 3, about 24 weeks after DPC sensitization. This sample's treatment: therapeutic diphenylcyclopropenone sensitization with weekly scalp DPC. Alopecia patients between 18 and 70 years old and suitable for DPC were used as donors. TCRdb re-analysed the RACE reads in MiXCR, keeping a single row per CDR3 protein. The profile shows 95,000 to 150,000 distinct CDR3 sequences, around 10% of them singletons. V was trimmed by 0 bases and J by 11 bases, leaving 14 bases between them. CDR3 length: 14 residues. Germline lookup yields CDR1 SGHNT and CDR2 YYREEE (reference sequence). V gene TRBV5-4 combines with J gene TRBJ1-4, with no clear D. Sample: whole blood, taken in connection with sensitization to the hapten diphenylcyclopropenone (DPC). The receptor was isolated from a woman between 45 and 65 years old with alopecia areata. Some clones in this sample may be carry-over from other donors' samples. CDR3 loop: CASSLAQSGGKLFF. The CDR3 DNA is TGTGCCAGCAGCTTGGCCCAGAGTGGCGGGAAACTGTTTTTT.